Following are 20 T cell receptor beta chains from one sample sequenced in a study of identical twins. Using its own MiXCR run on the 5' RACE reads, TCRdb lists one record per CDR3 protein. Of around 1.7 million distinct CDR3 sequences in the sample, around a third were seen once. Sequenced sample: cord blood. These TCRs come from a newborn girl in good health.

This clonotype was seen more than once but under ten times. The chain carries TRBV29-1 and TRBJ2-7, with no clear D. Trimming took 4 bases from V and 7 from J, leaving 14 bases between them. CDR1 and CDR2 from the germline V gene are SQVTM and ANQGSEA. This CDR3 has 12 amino acids. DNA of the CDR3: TGCAGCGTTGTAGCAACTTACAATGAGCAGTACTTC. Protein: CSVVATYNEQYF.

As concerns this clonotype: Being one base from a much bigger clone, this may be a read error. The chain recombines TRBV11-2 with TRBJ2-3; TRBD1 matches 8 bases. The CDR3 covers 15 residues. Germline CDR1 reads SGHAT; CDR2 reads FQNNGV. As DNA, the CDR3 is TGTGCCAGCAGCCCGGACAGGGTGGGCACAGATATGCAGTATTTT. The encoded protein is CASSPDRVGTDMQYF.

A few counts support this clonotype. The rearrangement joins TRBV20-1 to TRBJ2-3; D gene ambiguous. The V gene lost 7 bases and the J gene lost 2 bases, with 16 bases spanning the gap. The CDR3 spans 14 residues. The V gene's germline CDR1 is DFQATT and CDR2 SNEGSKA (reference sequence). The CDR3 DNA is TGCAGTGGAGTGGGAATCAAAAACACAGATACGCAGTATTTT. This translates into CSGVGIKNTDTQYF.

This sequence joins TRBV20-1 and TRBJ1-3; D is undetermined. In germline, CDR1 is DFQATT, CDR2 SNEGSKA (reference sequence). CDR3 length equals 13 residues. Trimming removed 1 base from V and 4 bases from J, with 8 bases in between. CDR3 DNA sequence: TGCAGTGCTAGAGTCTTGGGGGGAAACACCATATATTTT. Amino acids: CSARVLGGNTIYF.

This clonotype was seen a few times. Sequence at one end of the junction differs from germline and may be a read error. The chain is built from TRBV11-1 and TRBJ2-3; the D is unclear. The CDR3 totals 16 residues. CDR1 and CDR2 from the germline V gene are SGHAT and FQDESV (reference sequence). The chain's CDR3 is CTSSKRWTVSTDTQYF. In DNA form, the CDR3 reads TGTACCAGCAGCAAAAGATGGACGGTTAGCACAGATACGCAGTATTTT. Using reference TRBV11-1 and TRBJ2-3 for the parts outside the CDR3, the full variable domain is EAEVAQSPRYKITEKSQAVAFWCDPISGHATLYWYRQILGQGPELLVQFQDESVVDDSQLPKDRFSAERLKGVDSTLKIQPAELGDSAMYLCTSSKRWTVSTDTQYFGPGTRLTVL.

This chain connects TRBV10-2 to TRBJ1-1, with 10 bases fitting TRBD1. CDR1 is WSHSY, CDR2 SAAADI, per germline. The ends lost 4 bases at V and 7 bases at J; junction bases unmatched: 3. The CDR3 is 13 amino acids. The CDR3 DNA reads TGCGCCAGCAGTGGGGACAGGGGCGGTGAAGCTTTCTTT. It yields the protein CASSGDRGGEAFF.

V gene TRBV10-3 combines with J gene TRBJ2-3; TRBD1 agrees at 8 bases. This CDR3 is built from 16 residues. CDR1 and CDR2 (germline): ENHRY, SYGVKD. Trimming removed 2 bases from V and 6 bases from J; junction bases left unmatched: 10. The chain's CDR3 is CAISEVRDRGRDTQYF. The CDR3 DNA reads TGTGCCATCAGTGAGGTCCGCGACAGGGGCAGGGATACGCAGTATTTT.

The chain couples TRBV5-1 to TRBJ2-1, with 8 positions matching TRBD2. Germline V CDR1 and CDR2: SGHRS, YFSETQ. The V gene end was trimmed by 4 bases and the J gene end by 0 bases; junction bases not matched to a gene: 9. CDR3 size: 17 residues. The CDR3 DNA sequence: TGCGCCAGCAGCACCGGACTTCTAGCGGGCTCCTACAATGAGCAGTTCTTC. Protein: CASSTGLLAGSYNEQFF.

The chain uses TRBV2 and TRBJ2-1, with 10 bases that match TRBD2. Near its end, the DNA agrees better with TRBJ2-7, so the J call may be wrong. The CDR3 extends over 15 amino acids. Germline V gene data show CDR1 as SNHLY and CDR2 as FYNNEI. The CDR3 DNA reads TGTGCCAGCATTTCTAGCGGGAGCTCCTACAATGAGCAGTACTTC. Translation gives CASISSGSSYNEQYF.

This clonotype came up a few times. The chain uses TRBV5-6 and TRBJ1-6, with 9 bases that match TRBD1. This CDR3 has 18 amino acids. CDR1 is SGHDT, CDR2 YYEEEE, per germline. J gave up 3 bases and V 0 bases, and 7 bases lay outside the gene matches. The CDR3 coding sequence is TGTGCCAGCAGCTTGGGGGACAGGGTTGCGTTCTATAATTCACCCCTCCACTTT. This translates into CASSLGDRVAFYNSPLHF.

The genes are TRBV18 and TRBJ2-1; the D is unclear. CDR1 and CDR2 (germline): KGHSH, LQKENI. CDR3 length: 14 residues. The V gene lost 3 bases and the J gene lost 13 bases, with 19 bases spanning the gap. CDR3 loop: CASSPTVAKETQFF. CDR3 nucleotide sequence: TGTGCCAGCTCACCTACTGTGGCAAAAGAGACCCAGTTCTTC.

The V call is TRBV10-3, the J call TRBJ2-5; TRBD1 might be the D (6 bases). This CDR3 region has 16 residues. Germline values: CDR1 ENHRY, CDR2 SYGVKD. Trimming removed 0 bases from V and 2 bases from J, with 13 bases in between. The DNA of the CDR3 is TGTGCCATCAGTGAGTCGAGGGGGTCGAGACAAGAGACCCAGTACTTC. Translated: CAISESRGSRQETQYF.

V usage is TRBV10-3 and J usage is TRBJ2-7; D unclear. V was trimmed by 5 bases and J by 4 bases, leaving 21 bases between them. The length of the CDR3 is 16 residues. Germline V gene data show CDR1 as ENHRY and CDR2 as SYGVKD. CDR3 in amino acids: CAISTPTGARSYEQYF. The DNA for the CDR3 is TGTGCCATCAGTACGCCCACCGGAGCTCGCAGTTACGAGCAGTACTTC.

Written as DNA, the CDR3 is TGTGCCAGCAGCCTTGGACTAGCGGGAGGCCAAGCCTACGAGCAGTACTTC. This codes for CASSLGLAGGQAYEQYF. The genes are TRBV4-2 and TRBJ2-7; 14 bases map to TRBD2. There are 17 residues in the CDR3. V trimming: 4 bases; J trimming: 2 bases; junction bases outside the gene matches: 7. Germline V gene sequence: CDR1 LGHNA, CDR2 YNFKEQ.

This chain links TRBV6-2 or TRBV6-3 with TRBJ2-1; D is possibly TRBD1 (6 bases). CDR1 is MNHEY and CDR2 is SVGEGT in the germline V gene. This CDR3 spans 15 amino acids. V was trimmed by 5 bases and J by 7 bases, leaving 18 bases between them. The CDR3 coding sequence is TGTGCCAGCAGTATGACAGGTCTGGCGAGAAATGAGCAGTTCTTC. It encodes CASSMTGLARNEQFF.

The rearrangement joins TRBV7-2 to TRBJ2-3, with 9 bases aligning to TRBD2. Germline V gives CDR1 SGHTA, CDR2 FQGNSA. This CDR3 is 16 amino acids long. The trim removed 5 bases at V and 4 bases at J, leaving 10 bases unmatched. CDR3 DNA: TGTGCCAGCAGCCTCGTTGGCGGGGGGGCCTCAGATACGCAGTATTTT. Its translation is CASSLVGGGASDTQYF.

This clonotype was observed a handful of times. The chain joins TRBV10-3 to TRBJ2-1; TRBD2 agrees at 10 bases. The CDR3 is 14 residues long. J was trimmed by 6 bases and V by 8 bases; bases with no gene match: 7. Germline CDR1 reads ENHRY; CDR2 reads SYGVKD. CDR3 coding DNA: TGTGCCATCGGGATAGCGGGGGGCCTCAATGAGCAGTTCTTC. This sequence encodes CAIGIAGGLNEQFF.

Regarding this clonotype: The junction shows a germline mismatch at one end, possibly a read error. V usage is TRBV5-1 and J usage is TRBJ1-1, with 9 bases fitting TRBD1. This CDR3 is 16 amino acids long. CDR1 SGHRS and CDR2 YFSETQ come from the germline V gene. In DNA form, the CDR3 reads TGCGCCAGCGGCTTGTCCCGGGACAGGGTTAAAGCTGAAGCTTTCTTT. Its translation: CASGLSRDRVKAEAFF.

This chain uses TRBV28 with TRBJ2-1; the match to TRBD2 covers 8 bases. Germline V gives CDR1 MDHEN, CDR2 SYDVKM. The CDR3 has 17 residues. V gave up 5 bases and J gave up 1 base; unmatched junction bases: 10. The DNA of the CDR3 is TGTGCCAGCAGTCCCAAGTACGGGAGGGCGTCCTACAATGAGCAGTTCTTC. Translation: CASSPKYGRASYNEQFF.

The chain joins TRBV29-1 to TRBJ2-2, with D unclear. The V end lost 5 bases, the J end lost 8 bases, and 6 bases lay between the germline ends. Germline lookup yields CDR1 SQVTM and CDR2 ANQGSEA. The length of the CDR3 is 10 residues. The CDR3 here is CSVQEGELFF. The CDR3 region has the DNA TGCAGCGTTCAGGAGGGGGAGCTGTTTTTT.